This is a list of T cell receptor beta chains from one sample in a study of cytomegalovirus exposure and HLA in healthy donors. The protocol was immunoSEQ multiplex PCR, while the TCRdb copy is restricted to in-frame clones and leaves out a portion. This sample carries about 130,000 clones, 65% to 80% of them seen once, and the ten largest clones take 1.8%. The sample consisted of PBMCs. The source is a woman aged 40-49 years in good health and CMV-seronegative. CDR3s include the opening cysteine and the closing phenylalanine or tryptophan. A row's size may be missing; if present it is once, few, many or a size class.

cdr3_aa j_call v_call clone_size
CASSHRTGRNTEAFF TRBJ1-1 TRBV23-1 -
CASSPRSGGYEQYF TRBJ2-7 TRBV28 -
CASSPLTGSSYNEQFF TRBJ2-1 TRBV18 few
CAWQLTEVGELFF TRBJ2-2 TRBV30 once
CASSYSTEHTGELFF TRBJ2-2 TRBV6-5 once
CATQRGPQAANYGYTF TRBJ1-2 TRBV2 -
CAWSVGGLAKNIQYF TRBJ2-4 TRBV30 -
CARSLEGCGREGRDTQYF TRBJ2-3 TRBV5-3 -
CASSQDDVGPRDEQFF TRBJ2-1 TRBV4-2 -
CSVEGTGGWETQYF TRBJ2-5 TRBV29-1 -
CASSLSRAGWGIGYEQYF TRBJ2-7 TRBV11-2 -
CASSLGGGGSSYNEQFF TRBJ2-1 TRBV11-2 few
CASGGGWETQYF TRBJ2-5 TRBV10-2 -
CASSWATNTGELFF TRBJ2-2 TRBV28 -
CASSYSGGSADTQYF TRBJ2-3 TRBV6-5 -
CASRPRGWETQYF TRBJ2-5 TRBV7-9 -
CASSMGTATNEKLFF TRBJ1-4 TRBV19 -
CASSRPGQPAYGYTF TRBJ1-2 TRBV6-1 -
CASIMDRGAGEQFF TRBJ2-1 TRBV28 -
CSVDRGKDGYTF TRBJ1-2 TRBV29-1 -
CAISAQGEGPDTQYF TRBJ2-3 TRBV10-3 -
CSVMAREGMGYTF TRBJ1-2 TRBV29-1 -
CASSPGTTQETQYF TRBJ2-5 TRBV28 few
CASSLGTGGGTEAFF TRBJ1-1 TRBV5-1 -